This T cell receptor (beta chain) is from a study of T cells in Graves' hyperthyroidism and ophthalmopathy. Amplified regions were TCR beta CDR3 sequences from RNA transcripts. First-round RT-PCR with HTBI primers amplified the TCR CDR3 region. One entry per CDR3 protein results from TCRdb running MiXCR on the multiplex PCR reads. The sample has roughly 520,000 distinct CDR3 sequences; approximately 25% are singletons. The CDR3 has 15 amino acids. V lost 6 bases to trimming and J lost 5 bases, with 19 bases between them. Germline V gene lookup returns CDR1 MNHNS and CDR2 SASEGT. Worth noting for this clonotype: Its antigen is currently unknown.

Study-wide results and limits: Researchers found most expanded thyroid clonotypes above 0.001 in blood as well.

The material sequenced was blood. The receptor was isolated from a woman aged 25-40 years with Graves' ophthalmopathy. The V call is TRBV6-1, the J call TRBJ2-5, with a possible D match to TRBD2 (6 bases). For the CDR3, the DNA is TGTGCCAGCAGACCCAGTGCGGGGTTGTGGGAGACCCAGTACTTC. This codes for CASRPSAGLWETQYF.